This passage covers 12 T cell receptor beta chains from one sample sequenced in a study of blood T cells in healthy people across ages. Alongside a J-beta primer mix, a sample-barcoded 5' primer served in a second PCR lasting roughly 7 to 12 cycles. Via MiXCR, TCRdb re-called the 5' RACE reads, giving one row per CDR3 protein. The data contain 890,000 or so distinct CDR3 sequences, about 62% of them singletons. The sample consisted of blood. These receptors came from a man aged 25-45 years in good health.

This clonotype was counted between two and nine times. The CDR3 nucleotides read TGTGCCTCCTGGAGGACAGGCGGGAACACTGAAGCTTTCTTT. This encodes CASWRTGGNTEAFF. The chain combines TRBV10-3 with TRBJ1-1; 7 positions match TRBD1. CDR1 and CDR2 (germline): ENHRY, SYGVKD. J was trimmed by 1 base and V by 11 bases; bases with no gene match: 10. CDR3 size: 14 residues.

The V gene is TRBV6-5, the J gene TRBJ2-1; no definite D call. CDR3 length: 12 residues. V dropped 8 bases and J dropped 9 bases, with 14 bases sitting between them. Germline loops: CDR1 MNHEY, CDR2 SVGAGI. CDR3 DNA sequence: TGTGCCAGCGCCGGTTGGTTCAGTGAGCAGTTCTTC. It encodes CASAGWFSEQFF.

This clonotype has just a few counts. The CDR3 reads CASSLTGGGSYNEQFF. CDR3 bases: TGTGCCAGCAGCTTAACAGGGGGAGGCTCCTACAATGAGCAGTTCTTC. The rearrangement joins TRBV7-3 to TRBJ2-1; D possibly uses TRBD1 or TRBD2 (6 bases each). V was clipped by 0 bases and J by 0 bases, with 9 bases between them. The CDR3 consists of 16 residues. Germline V lookup: CDR1 SGHTA, CDR2 FQGTGA. The whole variable domain, filled in from reference TRBV7-3 and TRBJ2-1, reads GAGVSQTPSNKVTEKGKYVELRCDPISGHTALYWYRQSLGQGPEFLIYFQGTGAADDSGLPNDRFFAVRPEGSVSTLKIQRTERGDSAVYLCASSLTGGGSYNEQFFGPGTRLTVL.

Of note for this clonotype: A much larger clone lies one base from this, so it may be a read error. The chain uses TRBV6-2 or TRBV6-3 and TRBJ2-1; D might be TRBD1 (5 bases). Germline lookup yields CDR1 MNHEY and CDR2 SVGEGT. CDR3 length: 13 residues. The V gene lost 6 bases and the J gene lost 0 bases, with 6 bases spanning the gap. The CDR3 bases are TGTGCCAGCAGGGACAACTCCTACAATGAGCAGTTCTTC. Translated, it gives CASRDNSYNEQFF.

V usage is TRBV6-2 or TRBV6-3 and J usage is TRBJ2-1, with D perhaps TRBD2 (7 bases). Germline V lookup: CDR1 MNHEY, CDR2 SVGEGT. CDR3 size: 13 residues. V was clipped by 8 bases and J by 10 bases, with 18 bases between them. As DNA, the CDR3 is TGTGCCAGCCGCCTACACGGGGGGCTAGAGCAGTTCTTC. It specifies CASRLHGGLEQFF.

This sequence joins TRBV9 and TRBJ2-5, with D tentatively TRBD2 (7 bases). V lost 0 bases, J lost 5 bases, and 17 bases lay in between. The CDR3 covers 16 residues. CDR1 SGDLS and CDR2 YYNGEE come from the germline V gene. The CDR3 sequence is CASSVGGGGGMETQYF. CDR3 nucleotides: TGTGCCAGCAGCGTAGGAGGGGGGGGCGGTATGGAGACCCAGTACTTC.

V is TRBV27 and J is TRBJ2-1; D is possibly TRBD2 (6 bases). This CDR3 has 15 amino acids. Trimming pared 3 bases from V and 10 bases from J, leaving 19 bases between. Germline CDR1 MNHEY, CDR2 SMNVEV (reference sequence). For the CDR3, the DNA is TGTGCCAGCAGTTTCGGGCGGGGTCTTCGGGGGGAGCAGTTCTTC. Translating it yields CASSFGRGLRGEQFF.

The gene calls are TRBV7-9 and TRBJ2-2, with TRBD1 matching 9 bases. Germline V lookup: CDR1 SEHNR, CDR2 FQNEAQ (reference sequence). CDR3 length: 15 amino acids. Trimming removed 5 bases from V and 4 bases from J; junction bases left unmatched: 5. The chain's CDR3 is CASSIRDRATGELFF. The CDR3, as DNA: TGTGCCAGCAGCATCCGGGACAGGGCCACCGGGGAGCTGTTTTTT.

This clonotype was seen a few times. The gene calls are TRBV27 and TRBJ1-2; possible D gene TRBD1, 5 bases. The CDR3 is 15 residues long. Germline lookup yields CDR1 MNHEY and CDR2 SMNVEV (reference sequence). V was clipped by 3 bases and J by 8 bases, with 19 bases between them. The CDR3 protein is CASSFGASSYGGYTF. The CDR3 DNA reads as TGTGCCAGCAGTTTCGGGGCCAGCTCCTATGGAGGCTACACCTTC.

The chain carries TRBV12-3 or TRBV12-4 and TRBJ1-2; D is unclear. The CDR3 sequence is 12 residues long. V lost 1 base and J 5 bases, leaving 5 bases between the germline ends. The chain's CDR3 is CASSLGWYGYTF. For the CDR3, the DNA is TGTGCCAGCAGTTTAGGGTGGTATGGCTACACCTTC.

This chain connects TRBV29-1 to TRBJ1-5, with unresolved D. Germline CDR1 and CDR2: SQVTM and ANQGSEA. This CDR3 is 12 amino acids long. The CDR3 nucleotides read TGCTCGGCGTCAGGAGGCAATCAGCCCCAGCATTTT. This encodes CSASGGNQPQHF.

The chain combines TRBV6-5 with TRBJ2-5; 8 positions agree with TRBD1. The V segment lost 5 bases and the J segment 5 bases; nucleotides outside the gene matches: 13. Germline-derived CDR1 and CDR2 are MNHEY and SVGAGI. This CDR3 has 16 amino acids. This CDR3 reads CASSQTPTGVEETQYF. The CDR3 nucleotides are TGTGCCAGCAGTCAGACCCCGACAGGGGTGGAGGAGACCCAGTACTTC.